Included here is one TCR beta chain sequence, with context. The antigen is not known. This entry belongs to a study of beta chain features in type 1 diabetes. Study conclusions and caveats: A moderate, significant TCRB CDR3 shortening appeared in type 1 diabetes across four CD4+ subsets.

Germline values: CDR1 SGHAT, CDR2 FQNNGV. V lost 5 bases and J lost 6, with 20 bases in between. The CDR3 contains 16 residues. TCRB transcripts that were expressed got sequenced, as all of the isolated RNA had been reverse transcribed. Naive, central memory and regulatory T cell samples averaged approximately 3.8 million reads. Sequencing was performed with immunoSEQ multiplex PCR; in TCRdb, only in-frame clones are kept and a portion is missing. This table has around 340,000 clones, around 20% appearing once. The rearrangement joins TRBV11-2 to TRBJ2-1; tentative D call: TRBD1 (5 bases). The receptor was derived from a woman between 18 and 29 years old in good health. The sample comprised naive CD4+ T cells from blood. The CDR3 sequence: CASSTHRSRKLNEQFF. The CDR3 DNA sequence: TGTGCCAGCAGCACCCACAGGTCGAGGAAGCTCAATGAGCAGTTCTTC. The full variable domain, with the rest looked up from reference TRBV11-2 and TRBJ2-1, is EAGVAQSPRYKIIEKRQSVAFWCNPISGHATLYWYQQILGQGPKLLIQFQNNGVVDDSQLPKDRFSAERLKGVDSTLKIQPAKLEDSAVYLCASSTHRSRKLNEQFFGPGTRLTVL.